The T cell receptor beta chain under discussion was sequenced for a study of beta chain features in type 1 diabetes. The CDR3 length is 14 residues. The germline V gene encodes CDR1 SGHTA and CDR2 FQGNSA. V gave up 4 bases and J gave up 9 bases; unmatched junction bases: 9. General study results and limits: Diminished insertions and augmented deletions at VDJ junctions characterized type 1 diabetes patients. Patients' naive, central memory and regulatory TCRB repertoires appeared more alike than those of healthy donors.

Sequenced material consisted of expressed TCRB transcripts (all of the isolated RNA was reverse transcribed). This table comes from immunoSEQ multiplex PCR, and its TCRdb copy is limited to in-frame clones, with some not included. The data show about 250,000 clones, less than 15% seen once. This clone has a handful of counts. Its target is unknown. Researchers reported sorting CD4+ naive, central memory, regulatory and stem cell-like memory cells via CD45RO/CCR7/CD25/CD127/CD95/CD27. The sequence came from a woman between 40 and 55 years old in good health. Sample: naive CD4+ T cells from blood. This chain connects TRBV7-2 to TRBJ2-4; 7 nucleotides agree with TRBD1. The CDR3 sequence: CASSSIGTATIQYF. CDR3 DNA: TGTGCCAGCAGCTCTATCGGGACAGCAACCATTCAGTACTTC.